The clone carrying this T cell receptor (beta chain) was counted only a few times. Its cognate antigen is unknown. Tagging with unique molecular identifiers was applied to individual cDNA molecules. From the 5' RACE reads, TCRdb called clonotypes with MiXCR, one entry per CDR3 protein. Of tens of thousands of distinct CDR3 sequences in the sample, under 15% are singletons; the top ten hold 4.5% to 7%. Germline V gene lookup returns CDR1 MDHEN and CDR2 SYDVKM. Trimming removed 7 bases from V and 6 bases from J; junction bases left unmatched: 9. The CDR3 consists of 14 residues. These data come from a study of early T cells in non-severe SARS-CoV-2 infection. Study information: From unsorted whole blood, bulk RNA was sequenced, and the chains remained unpaired. Overall study findings and caveats: Matching against VDJdb likely underestimated virus-specific expansions, favoring anti-spike CD8.

This TCR came from an adult who was a healthcare worker with PCR-confirmed SARS-CoV-2 infection or an uninfected control (not recorded which). V usage is TRBV28 and J usage is TRBJ1-5; TRBD1 matches 7 bases. Sample: whole blood. The CDR3 nucleotides read TGTGCCAGCATCCCCGGGACAGCAAGTCAGCCCCAGCATTTT. Its protein is CASIPGTASQPQHF.